A selection of T cell receptor beta chains follows, all from one sample in a study of OX40 agonist ivuxolimab in advanced cancers. Generated by immunoSEQ multiplex PCR, the TCRdb table keeps only in-frame clones and is missing some. The repertoire holds under 80,000 clones, with around nine tenths as singletons. Specimen: CD4+ or CD8+ T cells sorted from blood, collected in a trial of the OX40 agonist ivuxolimab. Receptor source: an adult with an advanced solid tumor such as melanoma, head and neck, liver or kidney cancer. The CDR3 runs from the conserved cysteine through the conserved F or W. The order of the fields is V gene, J gene, CDR3 protein.

>TRBV19|TRBJ2-2
CASSTRQGGTGELFF
>TRBV6-6|TRBJ2-7
CASSARQRYEQYF
>TRBV19|TRBJ2-6
CASSIDGQGATGANVLTF
>TRBV5-8|TRBJ1-6
CASSVGTGYNSPLHF
>TRBV7-9|TRBJ2-7
CASSSFGDTTYEQYF
>TRBV28|TRBJ1-2
CASSLGAPGGQGGYTF
>TRBV7-2|TRBJ1-5
CASSYSGAGAANQPQHF
>TRBV9|TRBJ1-1
CASSGAPSTEAFF
>TRBV7-9|TRBJ2-6
CASSFAGANVLTF
>TRBV6-5|TRBJ1-1
CASSAPGTRAFF
>TRBV11-2|TRBJ2-1
CASSLRRTGGLNEQFF
>TRBV1|TRBJ1-2
CTSSQDRTGAVVYYGYTF
>TRBV19|TRBJ2-5
CASSSSIQETQYF
>TRBV19|TRBJ1-1
CASSIPGVGNTEAFF
>TRBV10-1|TRBJ2-2
CASASGSDTGELFF
>TRBV27|TRBJ1-5
CASSPSLLGNQPQHF
>TRBV7-7|TRBJ2-5
CASSLGPGLQETQYF
>TRBV18|TRBJ2-1
CASSTGTIYNEQFF
>TRBV6-1|TRBJ1-6
CASSEFTPELSPNSPLHF
>TRBV7-7|TRBJ2-1
CASSSSPGSNEQFF
>TRBV5-1|TRBJ1-1
CASSLGGPEAFF
>TRBV10-3|TRBJ2-5
CAISESRRTQETQYF
>TRBV6-5|TRBJ2-5
CASSYSARGSETQYF
>TRBV6-6|TRBJ2-5
CASSYSSGVAESQYF
>TRBV12-2|TRBJ2-7
CASRLAERTGDGDEQYF
>TRBV30|TRBJ1-2
CAWRDAGGDGYTF
>TRBV28|TRBJ1-2
CASSFSRGGYTF
>TRBV7-8|TRBJ1-1
CASSRGQGSNTEAFF
>TRBV27|TRBJ2-5
CASSPLGGRETQYF
>TRBV30|TRBJ1-2
CAWSKGGRSGYTF
>TRBV25-1|TRBJ1-3
CASRYRGGNTIYF